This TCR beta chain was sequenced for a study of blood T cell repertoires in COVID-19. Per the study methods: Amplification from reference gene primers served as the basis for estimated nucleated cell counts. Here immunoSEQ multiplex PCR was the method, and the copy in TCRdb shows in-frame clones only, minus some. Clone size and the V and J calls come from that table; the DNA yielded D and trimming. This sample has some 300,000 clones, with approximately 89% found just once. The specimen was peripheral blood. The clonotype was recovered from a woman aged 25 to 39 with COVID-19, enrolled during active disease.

For the CDR3, the DNA is TGTGCCAGTAACCCGGACAGGGATAAACGCCACTACACCTTC. Encoded protein: CASNPDRDKRHYTF. The rearrangement uses TRBV19 and TRBJ1-2, with TRBD1 matching 8 bases. The CDR3 consists of 14 residues. Germline loops: CDR1 LNHDA, CDR2 SQIVND (reference sequence). J lost 10 bases, V lost 7 bases, and 14 bases had no gene match.